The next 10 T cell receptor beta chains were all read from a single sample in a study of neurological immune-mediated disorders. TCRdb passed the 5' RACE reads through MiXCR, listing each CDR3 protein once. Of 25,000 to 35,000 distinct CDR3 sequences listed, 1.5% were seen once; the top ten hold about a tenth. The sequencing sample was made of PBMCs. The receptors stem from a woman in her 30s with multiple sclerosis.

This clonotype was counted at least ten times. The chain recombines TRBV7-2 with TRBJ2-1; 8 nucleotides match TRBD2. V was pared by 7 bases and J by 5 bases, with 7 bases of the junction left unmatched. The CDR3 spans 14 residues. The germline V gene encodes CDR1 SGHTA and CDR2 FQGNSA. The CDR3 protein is CASKAGARNNEQFF. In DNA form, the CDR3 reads TGTGCCAGCAAAGCGGGGGCAAGGAACAATGAGCAGTTCTTC.

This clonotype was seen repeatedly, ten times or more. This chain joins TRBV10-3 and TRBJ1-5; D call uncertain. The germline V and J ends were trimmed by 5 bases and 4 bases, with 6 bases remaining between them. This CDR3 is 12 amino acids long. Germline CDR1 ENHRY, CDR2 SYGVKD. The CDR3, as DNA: TGTGCCATCAGTAAACCAAATCAGCCCCAGCATTTT. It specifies CAISKPNQPQHF.

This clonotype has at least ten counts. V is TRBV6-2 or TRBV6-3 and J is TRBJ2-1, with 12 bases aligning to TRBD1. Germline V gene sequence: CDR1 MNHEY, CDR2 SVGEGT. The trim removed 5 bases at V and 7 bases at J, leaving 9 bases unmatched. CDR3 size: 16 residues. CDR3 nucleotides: TGTGCCAGCAGTCTAACCGGGACAGGGGGCTATAATGAGCAGTTCTTC. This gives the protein CASSLTGTGGYNEQFF.

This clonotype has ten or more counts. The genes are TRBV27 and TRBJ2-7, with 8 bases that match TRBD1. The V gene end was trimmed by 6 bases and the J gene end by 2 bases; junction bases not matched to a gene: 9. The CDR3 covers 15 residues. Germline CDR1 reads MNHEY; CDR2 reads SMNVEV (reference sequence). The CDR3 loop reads CASSLPGQVPYEQYF. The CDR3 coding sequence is TGTGCCAGCAGCCTGCCGGGACAGGTTCCCTACGAGCAGTACTTC.

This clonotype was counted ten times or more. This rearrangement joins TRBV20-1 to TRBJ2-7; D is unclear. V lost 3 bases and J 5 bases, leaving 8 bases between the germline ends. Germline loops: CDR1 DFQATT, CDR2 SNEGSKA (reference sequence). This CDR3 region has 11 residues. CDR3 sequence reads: CSASPLNEQYF. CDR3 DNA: TGCAGTGCTAGCCCCTTGAACGAGCAGTACTTC.

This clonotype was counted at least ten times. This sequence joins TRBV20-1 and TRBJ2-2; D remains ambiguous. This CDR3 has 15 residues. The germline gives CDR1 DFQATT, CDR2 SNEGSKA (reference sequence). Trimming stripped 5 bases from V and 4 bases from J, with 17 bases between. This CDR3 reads CSAPSPNRPTGELFF. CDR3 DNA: TGCAGTGCTCCCTCCCCTAACAGACCCACCGGGGAGCTGTTTTTT.

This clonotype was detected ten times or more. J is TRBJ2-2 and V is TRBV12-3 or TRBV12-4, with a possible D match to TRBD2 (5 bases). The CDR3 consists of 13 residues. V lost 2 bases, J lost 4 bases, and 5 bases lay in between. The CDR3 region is CASSLLATGELFF. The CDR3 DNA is TGTGCCAGCAGTTTACTAGCCACCGGGGAGCTGTTTTTT.

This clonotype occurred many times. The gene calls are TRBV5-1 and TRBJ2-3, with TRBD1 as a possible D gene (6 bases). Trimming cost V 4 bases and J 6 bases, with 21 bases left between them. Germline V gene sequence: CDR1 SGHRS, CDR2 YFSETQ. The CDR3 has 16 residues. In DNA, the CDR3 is TGCGCCAGCAGCCAAAAACAGGGTAGAGTTACGGATACGCAGTATTTT. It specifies CASSQKQGRVTDTQYF.

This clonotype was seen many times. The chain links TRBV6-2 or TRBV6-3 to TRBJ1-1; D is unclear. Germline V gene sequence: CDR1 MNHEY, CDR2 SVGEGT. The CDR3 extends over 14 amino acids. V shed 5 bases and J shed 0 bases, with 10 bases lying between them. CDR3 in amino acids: CASSTKRMNTEAFF. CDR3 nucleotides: TGTGCCAGCAGTACCAAACGGATGAACACTGAAGCTTTCTTT.

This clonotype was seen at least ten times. The CDR3: CASSLGANEQFF. DNA of the CDR3: TGCGCCAGCAGCTTGGGAGCGAATGAGCAGTTCTTC. J is TRBJ2-1 and V is TRBV5-1, with D uncertain. The V gene lost 0 bases and the J gene lost 7 bases, with 5 bases spanning the gap. Germline CDR1 is SGHRS and CDR2 is YFSETQ. This CDR3 region has 12 residues.